What follows are 25 T cell receptor beta chains derived from one specimen sequenced in a study of T cells in Graves' hyperthyroidism and ophthalmopathy. TCR beta CDR3 region amplification was performed from RNA transcripts. HTBI primers were the set used in a first-round RT-PCR of the TCR CDR3. TCRdb analysed the multiplex PCR reads with MiXCR anew, one entry per CDR3 protein. The table shows around 300,000 distinct CDR3 sequences, with roughly 20% occurring only once. Sequencing was performed on blood. These receptors came from a man younger than 45 with Graves' ophthalmopathy.

This clonotype was counted at least ten times. This chain joins TRBV18 and TRBJ2-7; D perhaps matches TRBD1 (6 bases). The V gene's germline CDR1 is KGHSH and CDR2 LQKENI. This CDR3 is built from 11 residues. V lost 6 bases to trimming and J lost 5 bases, with 8 bases between them. In DNA, the CDR3 is TGTGCCAGCTCGCCAGGGGACGAGCAGTACTTC. Its translation is CASSPGDEQYF. Variable domain in full (rest from reference TRBV18 and TRBJ2-7): NAGVMQNPRHLVRRRGQEARLRCSPMKGHSHVYWYRQLPEEGLKFMVYLQKENIIDESGMPKERFSAEFPKEGPSILRIQQVVRGDSAAYFCASSPGDEQYFGPGTRLTVT.

Only a few counts were recorded for this clonotype. The chain is built from TRBV20-1 and TRBJ2-7; 8 positions agree with TRBD2. CDR1 is DFQATT and CDR2 is SNEGSKA in the germline V gene (reference sequence). This CDR3 region has 16 residues. V lost 0 bases to trimming and J lost 1 base; unmatched junction nucleotides: 8. The CDR3 nucleotides are TGCAGTGCTAGAGATGGGGGTACGGGAGGGTCCTACGAGCAGTACTTC. Translated, it gives CSARDGGTGGSYEQYF.

The chain is built from TRBV12-3 or TRBV12-4 and TRBJ1-3; 8 bases line up with TRBD1. The ends lost 6 bases at V and 14 bases at J; junction bases unmatched: 6. The CDR3 length is 11 residues. The CDR3 DNA reads TGTGCCAGCAGCAGGGACAGGTTCTTATATTTT. Protein sequence: CASSRDRFLYF.

The sample holds a few counts of this clonotype. The CDR3 sequence is CATSRADGATNTGELFF. CDR3 sequence (DNA): TGTGCCACCAGTAGGGCAGACGGCGCAACGAACACCGGGGAGCTGTTTTTT. The chain carries TRBV24-1 and TRBJ2-2; unclear D gene. Germline CDR1 is KGHDR and CDR2 is SFDVKD. Trimming removed 6 bases at V and 0 bases at J, with 16 bases between. The CDR3 loop spans 17 amino acids.

This chain connects TRBV7-2 to TRBJ2-2; 7 bases fit TRBD1. In germline, CDR1 is SGHTA, CDR2 FQGNSA. This CDR3 contains 14 residues. Trimming cost V 4 bases and J 5 bases; bases outside gene matches: 4. The CDR3 protein is CASSSTGATGELFF. The CDR3 DNA reads TGTGCCAGCAGCTCAACAGGGGCAACCGGGGAGCTGTTTTTT. Based on the CDR3 plus reference TRBV7-2 and TRBJ2-2, the full variable domain is GAGVSQSPSNKVTEKGKDVELRCDPISGHTALYWYRQSLGQGLEFLIYFQGNSAPDKSGLPSDRFSAERTGGSVSTLTIQRTQQEDSAVYLCASSSTGATGELFFGEGSRLTVL.

A remark on this clonotype: This may be a read error, as it is one base from a much larger clone. The chain has TRBV5-1 and TRBJ1-1; weak D call: TRBD1 (5 bases). Trimming cost V 0 bases and J 6 bases, with 15 bases left between them. The CDR3 extends over 15 amino acids. Germline-derived CDR1 and CDR2 are SGHRS and YFSETQ. CDR3 coding DNA: TGCGCCAGCAGCTTGGGCATGGGGGTTGGGGCTGAAGCTTTCTTT. This codes for CASSLGMGVGAEAFF.

A few counts support this clonotype. The gene calls are TRBV7-2 and TRBJ2-7; the D is unclear. Germline V CDR1 and CDR2: SGHTA, FQGNSA. The CDR3 is made up of 14 amino acids. The V end lost 5 bases, the J end lost 0 bases, and 11 bases lay between the germline ends. The CDR3 protein is CASSPGRNSYEQYF. The CDR3 nucleotides are TGTGCCAGCAGCCCCGGACGGAACTCCTACGAGCAGTACTTC.

This clonotype has more than one count but fewer than ten. The CDR3 nucleotides read TGTGCCAGCAGCCCTCCCCCGGGCAGGGGCTATGGCTACACCTTC. Protein sequence: CASSPPPGRGYGYTF. V usage is TRBV3-1 and J usage is TRBJ1-2; possible D gene TRBD1, 6 bases. The germline V gene has CDR1 LGHDT and CDR2 YNNKEL (reference sequence). The CDR3 runs 15 residues. The ends were cut back, 4 bases at V and 4 bases at J, with 16 bases in the middle.

This clonotype was seen only a few times. The V call is TRBV27, the J call TRBJ1-2, with TRBD1 as a possible D gene (5 bases). Trimming left V 5 bases short and J 8 bases short, with 21 bases between. From germline, CDR1 is MNHEY and CDR2 SMNVEV (reference sequence). This CDR3 spans 15 amino acids. CDR3 region: CASSTKRDGPGGYTF. CDR3 bases: TGTGCCAGCAGTACTAAGCGGGACGGCCCGGGCGGCTACACCTTC.

This chain joins TRBV7-9 and TRBJ1-1; 8 nucleotides match TRBD1. The CDR3 length is 12 residues. J lost 8 bases, V lost 5 bases, and 4 bases had no gene match. Germline V gene data show CDR1 as SEHNR and CDR2 as FQNEAQ (reference sequence). The CDR3 coding sequence is TGTGCCAGCAGCCAACGACAGGGGGAAGCTTTCTTT. This sequence encodes CASSQRQGEAFF.

V gene TRBV30 combines with J gene TRBJ2-6; D is unresolved. This CDR3 region has 12 residues. Germline V gene sequence: CDR1 GTSNPN, CDR2 SVGIG (reference sequence). The CDR3 loop reads CATYSGANVLTF. As DNA, the CDR3 is TGTGCTACTTACTCTGGGGCCAACGTCCTGACTTTC.

The chain employs TRBV7-9 and TRBJ1-5; D may be TRBD1 (5 bases). Germline V gene lookup returns CDR1 SEHNR and CDR2 FQNEAQ (reference sequence). The CDR3 consists of 13 residues. The ends were cut back, 5 bases at V and 5 bases at J, with 10 bases in the middle. The CDR3 protein is CASSLSRDQPQHF. In nucleotides, the CDR3 is TGTGCCAGCAGCCTTTCCAGGGATCAGCCCCAGCATTTT.

This clonotype came up many times. The chain uses TRBV20-1 and TRBJ1-5, with 7 positions matching TRBD1. V was clipped by 6 bases and J by 6 bases; unmatched bases: 8. This CDR3 spans 13 amino acids. From germline, CDR1 is DFQATT and CDR2 SNEGSKA (reference sequence). This CDR3 is CSALGQVGQPQHF. The CDR3 DNA reads as TGCAGTGCGCTCGGACAGGTCGGTCAGCCCCAGCATTTT.

About this clonotype: This clone may be a read error of a much larger clone one base away. The chain couples TRBV3-1 to TRBJ2-7; the match to TRBD2 covers 7 bases. The ends lost 6 bases at V and 5 bases at J; junction bases unmatched: 16. CDR1 and CDR2 (germline): LGHDT, YNNKEL (reference sequence). This CDR3 has 16 residues. As DNA, the CDR3 is TGTGCCAGCAGTTCACACCCAATTCGACTAGCCCACGAGCAGTACTTC. Its protein is CASSSHPIRLAHEQYF.

The chain has TRBV11-2 and TRBJ2-7; D possibly corresponds to TRBD1 (5 bases). Germline V gene lookup returns CDR1 SGHAT and CDR2 FQNNGV. Trimming removed 1 base from V and 4 bases from J, with 8 bases in between. CDR3 size: 13 residues. CDR3 amino acids: CASSLGRQYEQYF. The CDR3 nucleotides read TGTGCCAGCAGCTTAGGGAGACAGTACGAGCAGTACTTC.

In this sample, this clonotype turned up a few times. This chain uses TRBV20-1 with TRBJ2-7, with 9 positions matching TRBD2. V lost 3 bases and J lost 4; bases outside the gene matches: 7. CDR1 is DFQATT and CDR2 is SNEGSKA in the germline V gene (reference sequence). The CDR3 consists of 14 residues. The chain's CDR3 is CSASNRGRAYEQYF. The CDR3, as DNA: TGCAGTGCTAGTAACCGCGGGAGGGCGTACGAGCAGTACTTC.

This chain uses TRBV6-1 with TRBJ1-4; possible D gene TRBD1, 5 bases. Deletions cut 2 bases from V and 8 bases from J, with 12 bases between. Germline lookup yields CDR1 MNHNS and CDR2 SASEGT. This CDR3 comprises 14 residues. CDR3 DNA sequence: TGTGCCAGCAGTGAATGGGACCGCGGAGAAAAACTGTTTTTT. Amino acid sequence: CASSEWDRGEKLFF.

The CDR3 coding sequence is TGTGCCACATCCGCAGGGACAGGGTTGTACAATGAGCAGTTCTTC. This codes for CATSAGTGLYNEQFF. V usage is TRBV7-3 and J usage is TRBJ2-1, with 9 bases matching TRBD1. The CDR3 covers 15 residues. Per germline, CDR1 SGHTA and CDR2 FQGTGA. J gave up 4 bases and V 10 bases, and 11 bases lay outside the gene matches.

This clonotype was observed a few times. CDR3 DNA: TGTGCCAGCAGGGCGGGAGCGGTCAATGAGCAGTTCTTC. The encoded protein is CASRAGAVNEQFF. The gene calls are TRBV6-1 and TRBJ2-1; 7 nucleotides align to TRBD2. V shed 6 bases and J 6 bases; nucleotides not matched to a gene: 5. Germline V gene lookup returns CDR1 MNHNS and CDR2 SASEGT. CDR3 length: 13 residues.

The gene calls are TRBV7-3 and TRBJ2-1; 9 positions match TRBD1. After removal of 5 bases from V and 8 bases from J, the junction contained 10 bases not matched to a gene. Germline V CDR1 and CDR2: SGHTA, FQGTGA. This CDR3 has 15 amino acids. The CDR3 nucleotides read TGTGCCAGCAGCCCATGGAACAGGGGGCTGCATGAGCAGTTCTTC. Residues: CASSPWNRGLHEQFF. The entire variable domain, with the rest obtained from reference TRBV7-3 and TRBJ2-1, is as follows: GAGVSQTPSNKVTEKGKYVELRCDPISGHTALYWYRQSLGQGPEFLIYFQGTGAADDSGLPNDRFFAVRPEGSVSTLKIQRTERGDSAVYLCASSPWNRGLHEQFFGPGTRLTVL.

This clonotype was seen many times. This chain joins TRBV6-2 or TRBV6-3 and TRBJ2-2; D possibly corresponds to TRBD2 (5 bases). Germline V lookup: CDR1 MNHEY, CDR2 SVGEGT. There are 13 residues in the CDR3. Deletions cut 5 bases from V and 5 bases from J, with 9 bases between. The CDR3 DNA follows: TGTGCCAGCAGTCGAACTAGTACCGGGGAGCTGTTTTTT. Amino acids: CASSRTSTGELFF.

This clonotype came up a few times. V is TRBV18 and J is TRBJ2-3; D ambiguous. The CDR3 length is 14 residues. Germline V gene lookup returns CDR1 KGHSH and CDR2 LQKENI. The ends were cut back, 3 bases at V and 5 bases at J, with 12 bases in the middle. The CDR3 DNA follows: TGTGCCAGCTCACCGCAGGTTGGGCGAGATACGCAGTATTTT. This translates into CASSPQVGRDTQYF.

This clonotype appeared a single time. This chain joins TRBV6-2 or TRBV6-3 and TRBJ2-3; D might be TRBD2 (5 bases). Deletions cut 5 bases from V and 4 bases from J, with 10 bases between. From germline, CDR1 is MNHEY and CDR2 SVGEGT. CDR3 length: 13 residues. The CDR3, as DNA: TGTGCCAGCAGTAGCGGCCCGGCAGATACGCAGTATTTT. It codes for CASSSGPADTQYF.

Only a few counts were recorded for this clonotype. The genes are TRBV5-6 and TRBJ2-1; TRBD2 might be the D (6 bases). Germline assignment: CDR1 SGHDT and CDR2 YYEEEE. With 7 bases removed from V and 9 bases from J, the gap between germline ends came to 14 bases. CDR3 length equals 12 residues. CDR3 residues: CASRLARGEQFF. The CDR3 DNA reads TGTGCCAGCCGGCTAGCGCGAGGTGAGCAGTTCTTC.

The rearrangement joins TRBV6-5 to TRBJ1-3, with D tentatively TRBD1 (5 bases). V gave up 0 bases and J gave up 0 bases, with 18 bases separating them. In germline, CDR1 is MNHEY, CDR2 SVGAGI. The CDR3 covers 19 residues. CDR3 protein: CASSYSILGRDSSGNTIYF. CDR3 nucleotides: TGTGCCAGCAGTTACTCGATTCTGGGCCGAGACAGCTCTGGAAACACCATATATTTT.